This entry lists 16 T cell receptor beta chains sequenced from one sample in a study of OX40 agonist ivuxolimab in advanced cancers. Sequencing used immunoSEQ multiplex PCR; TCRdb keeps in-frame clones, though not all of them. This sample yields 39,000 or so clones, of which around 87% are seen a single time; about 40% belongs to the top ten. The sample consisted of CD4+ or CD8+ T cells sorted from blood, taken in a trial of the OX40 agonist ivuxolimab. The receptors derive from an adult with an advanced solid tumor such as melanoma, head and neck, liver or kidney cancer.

CDR3 in amino acids: CASSFASGGYEQYF. The CDR3 bases are TGCGCCAGCAGCTTCGCTAGCGGGGGCTACGAGCAGTACTTC. The chain combines TRBV5-1 with TRBJ2-7; 10 bases match TRBD2. The CDR3 is 14 residues long. Trimming cost V 2 bases and J 3 bases; bases outside gene matches: 2. The V gene's germline CDR1 is SGHRS and CDR2 YFSETQ.

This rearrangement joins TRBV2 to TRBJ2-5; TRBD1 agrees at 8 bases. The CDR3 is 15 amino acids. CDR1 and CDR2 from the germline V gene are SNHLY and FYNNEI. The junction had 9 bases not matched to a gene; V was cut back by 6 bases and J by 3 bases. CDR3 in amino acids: CASSAQGVNEETQYF. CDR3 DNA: TGTGCCAGCAGCGCACAGGGGGTAAACGAAGAGACCCAGTACTTC.

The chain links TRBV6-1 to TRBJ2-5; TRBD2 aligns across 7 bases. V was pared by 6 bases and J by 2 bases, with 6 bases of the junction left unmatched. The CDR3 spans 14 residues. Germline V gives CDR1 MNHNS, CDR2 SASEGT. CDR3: CASSPSGGQETQYF. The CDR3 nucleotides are TGTGCCAGCAGCCCTTCCGGGGGGCAAGAGACCCAGTACTTC.

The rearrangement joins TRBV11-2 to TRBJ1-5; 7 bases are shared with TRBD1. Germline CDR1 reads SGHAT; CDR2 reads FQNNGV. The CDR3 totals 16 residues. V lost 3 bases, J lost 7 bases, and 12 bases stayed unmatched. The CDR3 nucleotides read TGTGCCAGCAGCTTGGGGGTTCAGGGGGGAGGACAGCCCCAGCATTTT. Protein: CASSLGVQGGGQPQHF.

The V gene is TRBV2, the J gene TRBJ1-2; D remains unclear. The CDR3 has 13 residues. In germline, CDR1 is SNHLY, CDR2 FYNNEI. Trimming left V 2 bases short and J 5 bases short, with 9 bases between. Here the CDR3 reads CASSERTEYGYTF. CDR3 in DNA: TGTGCCAGCAGTGAAAGAACAGAGTATGGCTACACCTTC.

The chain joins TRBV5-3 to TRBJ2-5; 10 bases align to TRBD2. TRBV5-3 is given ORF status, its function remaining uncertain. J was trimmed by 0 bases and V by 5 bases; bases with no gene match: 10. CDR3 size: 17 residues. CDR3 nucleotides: TGTGCCAGAAGACATAAAGCTAGCGGGAGTGACCAAGAGACCCAGTACTTC. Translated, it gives CARRHKASGSDQETQYF.

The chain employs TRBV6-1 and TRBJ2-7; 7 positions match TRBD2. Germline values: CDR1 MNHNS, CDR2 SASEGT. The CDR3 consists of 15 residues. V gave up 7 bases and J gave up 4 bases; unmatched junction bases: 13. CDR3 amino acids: CASNNPGFGGYEQYF. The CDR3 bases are TGTGCCAGCAACAACCCCGGATTCGGGGGGTACGAGCAGTACTTC.

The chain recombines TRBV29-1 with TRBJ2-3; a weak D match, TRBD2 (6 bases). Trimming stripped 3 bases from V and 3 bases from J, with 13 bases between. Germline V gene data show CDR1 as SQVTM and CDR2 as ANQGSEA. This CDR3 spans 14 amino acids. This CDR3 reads CSVDGGIATDTQYF. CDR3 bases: TGCAGCGTTGACGGCGGGATCGCAACAGATACGCAGTATTTT.

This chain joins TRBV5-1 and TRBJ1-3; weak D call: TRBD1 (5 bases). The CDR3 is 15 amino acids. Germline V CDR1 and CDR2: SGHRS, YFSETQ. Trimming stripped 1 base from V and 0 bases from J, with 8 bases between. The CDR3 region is CASSLTGSSGNTIYF. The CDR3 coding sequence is TGCGCCAGCAGCTTGACAGGTAGCTCTGGAAACACCATATATTTT.

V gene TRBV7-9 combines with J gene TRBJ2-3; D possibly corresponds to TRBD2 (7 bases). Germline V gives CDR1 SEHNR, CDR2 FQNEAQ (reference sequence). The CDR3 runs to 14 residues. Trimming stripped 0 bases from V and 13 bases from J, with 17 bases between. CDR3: CASSLAGGRFGEYF. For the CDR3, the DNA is TGTGCCAGCAGCTTAGCGGGGGGGCGCTTTGGAGAGTATTTT.

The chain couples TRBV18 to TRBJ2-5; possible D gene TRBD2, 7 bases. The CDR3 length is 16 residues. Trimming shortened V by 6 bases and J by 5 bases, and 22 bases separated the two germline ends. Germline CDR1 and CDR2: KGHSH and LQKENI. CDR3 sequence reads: CASSQITGGAMETQYF. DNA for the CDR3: TGTGCCAGCTCCCAGATAACGGGGGGCGCGATGGAGACCCAGTACTTC.

CDR3 nucleotides: TGTGCCAGCAGCTTGGAAAGTCAGGGTTTCGGCTACACCTTC. Translation gives CASSLESQGFGYTF. V is TRBV5-4 and J is TRBJ1-2; D is possibly TRBD1 (5 bases). In germline, CDR1 is SGHNT, CDR2 YYREEE (reference sequence). This CDR3 has 14 residues. The ends were cut back, 0 bases at V and 8 bases at J, with 14 bases in the middle.

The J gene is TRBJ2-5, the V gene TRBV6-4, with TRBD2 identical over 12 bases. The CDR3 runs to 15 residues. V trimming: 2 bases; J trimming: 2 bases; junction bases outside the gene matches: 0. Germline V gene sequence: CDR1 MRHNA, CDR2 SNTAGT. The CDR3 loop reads CASSDGTSGQETQYF. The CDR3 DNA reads TGTGCCAGCAGTGACGGGACTAGCGGGCAAGAGACCCAGTACTTC.

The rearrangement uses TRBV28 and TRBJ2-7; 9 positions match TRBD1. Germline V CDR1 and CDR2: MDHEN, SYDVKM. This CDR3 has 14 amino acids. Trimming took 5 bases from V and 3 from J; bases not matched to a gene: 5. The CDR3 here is CASSRDRGVYEQYF. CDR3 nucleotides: TGTGCCAGCAGTAGAGACAGGGGGGTCTACGAGCAGTACTTC.

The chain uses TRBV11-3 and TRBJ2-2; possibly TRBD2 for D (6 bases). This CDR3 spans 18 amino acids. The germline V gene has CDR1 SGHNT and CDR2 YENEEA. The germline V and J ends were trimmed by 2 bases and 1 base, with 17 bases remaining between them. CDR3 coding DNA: TGTGCCAGCAGCTTATTCCCGGGGGTGTTAGGGAACACCGGGGAGCTGTTTTTT. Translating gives CASSLFPGVLGNTGELFF. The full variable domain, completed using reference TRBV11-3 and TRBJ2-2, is EAGVVQSPRYKIIEKKQPVAFWCNPISGHNTLYWYLQNLGQGPELLIRYENEEAVDDSQLPKDRFSAERLKGVDSTLKIQPAELGDSAVYLCASSLFPGVLGNTGELFFGEGSRLTVL.

This CDR3 reads CASSIDGGTGNEQFF. In DNA form, the CDR3 reads TGTGCCAGTAGTATAGATGGGGGGACAGGGAATGAGCAGTTCTTC. This chain connects TRBV19 to TRBJ2-1; 9 bases are a match to TRBD1. Unmatched junction bases numbered 4, after V lost 0 bases and J lost 7 bases. CDR1 is LNHDA and CDR2 is SQIVND in the germline V gene (reference sequence). The CDR3 is 15 residues long.